The rows below give T cell receptor beta chains drawn from one sample of a study of graft-versus-host responses after intestinal transplantation. What these receptors recognize is not known. The repertoire was sequenced with immunoSEQ multiplex PCR; TCRdb's copy has only in-frame clones and lacks some. The sample comprises over 65,000 clones, around 92% of which are singletons, and 0.1% rests with the top ten. The sequencing here drew on unstimulated CD4+ T cells sorted from spleen or lymph node cells, taken before intestinal transplant. These receptors were taken from a human donor who received an intestinal transplant. CDR3s leave out the opening cysteine and the closing phenylalanine or tryptophan. The D gene is left open where the match is weak.

CDR3: ASSWAPYEQY
V: TRBV28
D: NA

CDR3: ASSGLQGRKY
V: TRBV2
D: NA

CDR3: ASSESGGRNEQF
V: TRBV10-1
D: TRBD2

CDR3: ASGPDISYEQY
V: TRBV12-5
D: NA

CDR3: ASREGTANTEAF
V: TRBV6-6
D: TRBD1

CDR3: ASSQDANSNTEAF
V: TRBV4-3
D: NA

CDR3: ASSARQGPSSAF
V: TRBV5-6
D: TRBD1

CDR3: ASSLDRGGWGEQY
V: TRBV2
D: TRBD1

CDR3: ASSLGPKGGPTYNEQF
V: TRBV7-6
D: NA

CDR3: ASSGDRGPSRGYT
V: TRBV7-2
D: TRBD1

CDR3: ASSPTEGTAGNTIY
V: TRBV18
D: NA

CDR3: ASSARTGGDNEQY
V: TRBV5-1
D: TRBD1

CDR3: ASSMDRETDTQY
V: TRBV27
D: TRBD1

CDR3: ASSARDRDVDNSPLH
V: TRBV10-2
D: TRBD1

CDR3: ASRSAFQETQY
V: TRBV19
D: NA

CDR3: ASSDRETQY
V: TRBV2
D: NA

CDR3: ASSSGTEQY
V: TRBV6-5
D: NA

CDR3: ASRLTEMNTEAF
V: TRBV19
D: NA

CDR3: ASRGTGGDNSPLH
V: TRBV6-5
D: TRBD1

CDR3: ASSLFPGGMGELF
V: TRBV5-1
D: TRBD1

CDR3: ASSQGTSNYGYT
V: TRBV4-3
D: NA

CDR3: ASSSPRGTGPTEAF
V: TRBV5-7
D: TRBD1

CDR3: ASTFTGGSYEQY
V: TRBV2
D: TRBD1

CDR3: ASLQTGNYGYT
V: TRBV10-2
D: NA

CDR3: ASTPRPAGTNTGELF
V: TRBV4-3
D: NA

CDR3: AITVETKGDGYT
V: TRBV5-3
D: NA

CDR3: SVGKRGGRSGNEQF
V: TRBV29-1
D: TRBD2

CDR3: ASSLDGTGTNEQF
V: TRBV7-9
D: TRBD1

CDR3: ASSYGVEGDGYT
V: TRBV6-5
D: NA

CDR3: ASSYSDRNTEAF
V: TRBV6-5
D: NA

CDR3: ASSAARGNYGYT
V: TRBV6-5
D: NA

CDR3: ASSISDTKSPLH
V: TRBV19
D: NA

CDR3: ASSLGSTVNSNQPQH
V: TRBV5-8
D: NA